This record looks at one TCR beta chain sequence and its context. Its antigen is not identified. The entry originates in a study of T cells expressing NK-cell markers. Regarding the study as a whole: For a handful of donors, these clonotypes were likewise the leading ones in the CD3+CD56-NKG2C+ fraction.

Scientists made TCR beta cDNA using 5'RACE template switching with UMIs. Reanalyzing the 5' RACE reads, TCRdb keeps one entry per CDR3 protein, without DNA. This sample's clone table lists about 150,000 distinct CDR3 sequences. The CDR3 is made up of 14 amino acids. Germline values: CDR1 MNHNS, CDR2 SASEGT. The sample was blood T cells: a sorted CD56 or NKG2C T cell subset, CD4+ or CD8+ T cells, or bulk PBMC T cells (not recorded which). V is TRBV6-1 and J is TRBJ1-2. The clonotype was recovered from a woman in her fifties or sixties in good health. The CDR3: CASSEDGGGDGYTF.